Shown below are 28 T cell receptor beta chains from a single sample sequenced in a study of T cells in Graves' hyperthyroidism and ophthalmopathy. RNA transcripts yielded amplified TCR beta CDR3 regions. A set of HTBI primers served as the primers for a first-round RT-PCR of the TCR CDR3. MiXCR was run by TCRdb on the multiplex PCR reads, yielding one entry per CDR3 protein. The data hold 150,000 to 200,000 distinct CDR3 sequences, with 15% to 20% observed a single time. The specimen was blood. These receptors were taken from a woman aged 50 to 60 with Graves' hyperthyroidism.

In this sample, this clonotype turned up many times. J is TRBJ1-5 and V is TRBV6-2 or TRBV6-3, with 7 bases lining up with TRBD1. Germline values: CDR1 MNHEY, CDR2 SVGEGT. The V segment lost 4 bases and the J segment 1 base; nucleotides outside the gene matches: 7. This CDR3 has 16 residues. This CDR3 is CASSFHRGTSNQPQHF. The DNA for the CDR3 is TGTGCCAGCAGTTTTCACAGGGGAACAAGCAATCAGCCCCAGCATTTT.

This clonotype is deemed medium-sized (0.01 to 0.1%). This chain links TRBV28 with TRBJ1-6; no reliable D call. Germline CDR1 MDHEN, CDR2 SYDVKM. The CDR3 covers 12 residues. V was cut by 5 bases and J by 12 bases, with 11 bases left in between. CDR3 in amino acids: CASSPPRGPLHF. In DNA, the CDR3 is TGTGCCAGCAGTCCCCCTAGAGGACCCCTCCACTTT.

This clonotype was seen repeatedly, ten times or more. The V and J genes are TRBV27 and TRBJ1-1, with D uncertain. CDR3 length: 15 residues. CDR1 MNHEY and CDR2 SMNVEV come from the germline V gene (reference sequence). V lost 5 bases, J lost 2 bases, and 15 bases lay in between. The CDR3 here is CASSTTTGYNTEAFF. CDR3 nucleotides: TGTGCCAGCAGTACTACTACTGGGTATAACACTGAAGCTTTCTTT.

This clonotype was seen at least ten times. The CDR3 bases are TGTGCCAGCAGTTACTCGACGGGACTTACGATCAGGGGGACTGAAGCTTTCTTT. It is translated as CASSYSTGLTIRGTEAFF. The chain links TRBV6-6 to TRBJ1-1; 7 bases are a match to TRBD1. The length of the CDR3 is 18 residues. Germline CDR1 and CDR2: MNHNY and SVGAGI (reference sequence). V gave up 0 bases and J gave up 5 bases; unmatched junction bases: 15.

This clonotype was counted ten times or more. The chain couples TRBV6-2 or TRBV6-3 to TRBJ2-2, with D tentatively TRBD1 (6 bases). The CDR3 contains 18 residues. Germline loops: CDR1 MNHEY, CDR2 SVGEGT. Trimming took 6 bases from V and 5 from J, leaving 25 bases between them. The CDR3 nucleotides are TGTGCCAGCAGCAAACTAACGATCCGGGACACCAGAACCGGGGAGCTGTTTTTT. Its translation: CASSKLTIRDTRTGELFF.

The chain employs TRBV30 and TRBJ1-2; no clear D gene. The V end was cut by 0 bases, the J end by 4 bases, with 12 bases between. Germline CDR1 is GTSNPN and CDR2 is SVGIG (reference sequence). The CDR3 extends over 14 amino acids. CDR3 amino acids: CAWSVRPVSYGYTF. As DNA, the CDR3 is TGTGCCTGGAGTGTACGGCCAGTTAGCTATGGCTACACCTTC.

The chain is built from TRBV28 and TRBJ1-5; TRBD1 might be the D (6 bases). The length of the CDR3 is 16 residues. Per germline, CDR1 MDHEN and CDR2 SYDVKM. Between the trimmed V and J ends, which lost 4 bases and 2 bases, there was a span of 15 bases. CDR3 nucleotide sequence: TGTGCCAGCAGTTCGCTGACAGGCCTTGGCAATCAGCCCCAGCATTTT. It yields the protein CASSSLTGLGNQPQHF.

This clonotype was detected many times. In DNA form, the CDR3 reads TGTGCCAGCTCACCGAATCCCTATGGCTACACCTTC. It yields the protein CASSPNPYGYTF. The V and J genes are TRBV18 and TRBJ1-2; D is undetermined. This CDR3 region has 12 residues. Per germline, CDR1 KGHSH and CDR2 LQKENI. The V and J ends lost 3 bases and 4 bases respectively, with 6 bases between them.

This clonotype was counted at least ten times. The rearrangement links TRBV27 to TRBJ1-1, with TRBD1 matching 9 bases. Germline V gives CDR1 MNHEY, CDR2 SMNVEV (reference sequence). Trimming removed 4 bases from V and 2 bases from J; junction bases left unmatched: 5. CDR3 length equals 15 residues. CDR3 DNA sequence: TGTGCCAGCAGTTCCCGACAGGGGGTAAACACTGAAGCTTTCTTT. It encodes CASSSRQGVNTEAFF.

The sample holds many counts of this clonotype. The chain recombines TRBV29-1 with TRBJ2-7; TRBD1 aligns across 7 bases. The CDR3 is made up of 11 amino acids. Germline V gene lookup returns CDR1 SQVTM and CDR2 ANQGSEA. V lost 4 bases to trimming and J lost 6 bases; unmatched junction nucleotides: 3. CDR3 sequence: CSVATGREQYF. For the CDR3, the DNA is TGCAGCGTTGCGACAGGGCGCGAGCAGTACTTC.

CDR3 nucleotide sequence: TGCGCCAGCAGCACGCTTCATGGACAGGGTCGAGAGACCCAGTACTTC. Translation gives CASSTLHGQGRETQYF. The rearrangement links TRBV4-3 to TRBJ2-5; TRBD1 matches at 8 bases. Germline CDR1 and CDR2: LGHNA and YSLEER. The CDR3 extends over 16 amino acids. V was clipped by 5 bases and J by 4 bases; unmatched bases: 12.

Turning to this clonotype: A much more abundant neighbour one base away suggests this may be a read error. This sequence joins TRBV19 and TRBJ2-3; no clear D. The germline V gene has CDR1 LNHDA and CDR2 SQIVND (reference sequence). The CDR3 runs 13 residues. In DNA, the CDR3 is TGTGCCAGTAGTAGGTCTAACACAGATACGCAGTGTTTT. Translated, it gives CASSRSNTDTQCF.

This clonotype was seen many times. The chain employs TRBV6-1 and TRBJ2-7; TRBD1 aligns across 8 bases. V was pared by 5 bases and J by 3 bases, with 6 bases of the junction left unmatched. The CDR3 is 14 residues long. Germline assignment: CDR1 MNHNS and CDR2 SASEGT. CDR3 sequence reads: CASSPGTGDYEQYF. Here the CDR3 DNA reads TGTGCCAGCAGTCCCGGGACAGGCGACTACGAGCAGTACTTC.

The chain links TRBV19 to TRBJ2-5; 7 bases map to TRBD2. The ends lost 1 base at V and 5 bases at J; junction bases unmatched: 4. The CDR3 is 14 residues long. CDR1 and CDR2 (germline): LNHDA, SQIVND (reference sequence). CDR3 region: CASSIGGTTETQYF. DNA of the CDR3: TGTGCCAGTAGTATAGGGGGGACTACGGAGACCCAGTACTTC.

This clonotype has ten or more counts. This sequence joins TRBV28 and TRBJ2-7; tentative D call: TRBD2 (5 bases). Trimming pared 7 bases from V and 2 bases from J, leaving 24 bases between. CDR1 and CDR2 from the germline V gene are MDHEN and SYDVKM. The CDR3 has 17 residues. CDR3 DNA sequence: TGTGCCAGCATTCCCTCCGGTGAGGGTAGATCTACCTACGAGCAGTACTTC. It codes for CASIPSGEGRSTYEQYF.

In this sample, this clonotype turned up many times. In DNA, the CDR3 is TGCGCCAGCAGCTTGGGGTCCTTTGAACAATCCTACGAGCAGTACTTC. This sequence encodes CASSLGSFEQSYEQYF. The rearrangement links TRBV5-1 to TRBJ2-7, with no clear D. V lost 0 bases and J lost 1, with 14 bases in between. CDR1 and CDR2 (germline): SGHRS, YFSETQ. The CDR3 runs to 16 residues.

In this sample, this clonotype turned up many times. V and J are TRBV28 and TRBJ2-1; 7 bases are shared with TRBD2. CDR3 length: 16 amino acids. J was trimmed by 9 bases and V by 2 bases; bases with no gene match: 13. From germline, CDR1 is MDHEN and CDR2 SYDVKM. CDR3 amino acids: CASSLAVSGRRGEQFF. The DNA of the CDR3 is TGTGCCAGCAGTTTAGCAGTGTCCGGGAGGAGAGGTGAGCAGTTCTTC. The full variable domain, completed using reference TRBV28 and TRBJ2-1, is DVKVTQSSRYLVKRTGEKVFLECVQDMDHENMFWYRQDPGLGLRLIYFSYDVKMKEKGDIPEGYSVSREKKERFSLILESASTNQTSMYLCASSLAVSGRRGEQFFGPGTRLTVL.

The V gene is TRBV9, the J gene TRBJ2-7, with D maybe TRBD2 (6 bases). Trimming shortened V by 4 bases and J by 2 bases, and 13 bases separated the two germline ends. This CDR3 contains 14 residues. Germline V gene lookup returns CDR1 SGDLS and CDR2 YYNGEE. The chain's CDR3 is CASSRGTLAYEQYF. DNA for the CDR3: TGTGCCAGCAGCAGAGGGACTCTTGCCTACGAGCAGTACTTC.

This clonotype has more than one count but fewer than ten. CDR3 DNA: TGCAGTGCTTCGGGGGGCACAGATACGCAGTATTTT. Translated: CSASGGTDTQYF. The V call is TRBV20-1, the J call TRBJ2-3; D may be TRBD2 (6 bases). V dropped 5 bases and J dropped 1 base, with 7 bases sitting between them. The CDR3 covers 12 residues. Germline-derived CDR1 and CDR2 are DFQATT and SNEGSKA (reference sequence).

The rearrangement links TRBV3-1 to TRBJ2-1; no definite D call. Germline V lookup: CDR1 LGHDT, CDR2 YNNKEL (reference sequence). The V end lost 0 bases, the J end lost 10 bases, and 7 bases lay between the germline ends. The CDR3 runs 12 residues. The CDR3 DNA reads as TGTGCCAGCAGCCAAGAATTCGGGGAGCAGTTCTTC. It encodes CASSQEFGEQFF.

This clonotype has only one observation. A much larger clone differs from this one at a single base, so this may be a read error. The chain employs TRBV2 and TRBJ1-5; maybe TRBD1 (5 bases). In germline, CDR1 is SNHLY, CDR2 FYNNEI. The CDR3 is 15 residues long. V lost 4 bases, J lost 9 bases, and 19 bases lay in between. The CDR3 protein is CASSGTQSGGVPQHF. The CDR3 region has the DNA TGTGCCAGCAGTGGGACCCAGTCTGGGGGAGTGCCCCAGCATTTT.

The sample holds many counts of this clonotype. J is TRBJ2-5 and V is TRBV28, with 9 bases aligning to TRBD2. This CDR3 comprises 15 residues. CDR1 and CDR2 (germline): MDHEN, SYDVKM. Trimming removed 2 bases from V and 4 bases from J; junction bases left unmatched: 5. The CDR3: CASSLGGGAGETQYF. DNA of the CDR3: TGTGCCAGCAGTTTAGGCGGGGGGGCTGGAGAGACCCAGTACTTC.

This clonotype was seen ten or more times. The V call is TRBV5-1, the J call TRBJ2-3; tentatively, D is TRBD1 (6 bases). This CDR3 spans 17 amino acids. From germline, CDR1 is SGHRS and CDR2 YFSETQ. The V gene lost 0 bases and the J gene lost 6 bases, with 20 bases spanning the gap. Written as DNA, the CDR3 is TGCGCCAGCAGCTTGGGACAGGCTCTTATGCGAAGGGATACGCAGTATTTT. Encoded protein: CASSLGQALMRRDTQYF.

The rearrangement links TRBV5-6 to TRBJ2-3; 10 nucleotides match TRBD2. Trimming at V came to 1 base and at J to 5 bases, leaving 10 bases not matched to a gene. The CDR3 is 17 amino acids. From germline, CDR1 is SGHDT and CDR2 YYEEEE. As DNA, the CDR3 is TGTGCCAGCAGCTTGCTCAGCGGGGGGGCGGGAGTAGATACGCAGTATTTT. It translates to CASSLLSGGAGVDTQYF.

There are many counts of this clonotype. The CDR3 region is CASNKGGGGSNQAFF. In DNA, the CDR3 is TGTGCCAGCAATAAAGGTGGGGGAGGGAGCAACCAAGCTTTCTTT. This sequence joins TRBV28 and TRBJ1-1; tentatively, D is TRBD1 (5 bases). This CDR3 is built from 15 residues. Germline V gene sequence: CDR1 MDHEN, CDR2 SYDVKM. Trimming cost V 7 bases and J 9 bases, with 24 bases left between them.

This clonotype has ten or more counts. V and J are TRBV7-6 and TRBJ2-7; the D gene is possibly TRBD1 (6 bases). Deletions cut 3 bases from V and 4 bases from J, with 22 bases between. Germline V CDR1 and CDR2: SGHVS, FNYEAQ. The CDR3 totals 17 residues. The CDR3 region has the DNA TGTGCCAGCAGCTTGGTCTTCGGCCGGGACAAAATTTACGAGCAGTACTTC. Translating gives CASSLVFGRDKIYEQYF.

This clonotype showed up many times. The chain recombines TRBV9 with TRBJ2-2; D might be TRBD2 (6 bases). Germline-derived CDR1 and CDR2 are SGDLS and YYNGEE. V lost 4 bases, J lost 7 bases, and 11 bases lay in between. CDR3 length equals 13 residues. CDR3 in amino acids: CASSPSVNGELFF. CDR3 nucleotides: TGTGCCAGCAGCCCTAGCGTGAACGGGGAGCTGTTTTTT.

This clonotype was detected many times. DNA for the CDR3: TGCGCCAGCAGCTTGGTGGGACAGGGTTCGGATACGCAGTATTTT. Encoded protein: CASSLVGQGSDTQYF. The chain is built from TRBV5-1 and TRBJ2-3; 9 nucleotides agree with TRBD1. Germline V lookup: CDR1 SGHRS, CDR2 YFSETQ. V was clipped by 0 bases and J by 6 bases; unmatched bases: 5. This CDR3 comprises 15 residues. The whole variable domain, remainder taken from reference TRBV5-1 and TRBJ2-3, is KAGVTQTPRYLIKTRGQQVTLSCSPISGHRSVSWYQQTPGQGLQFLFEYFSETQRNKGNFPGRFSGRQFSNSRSEMNVSTLELGDSALYLCASSLVGQGSDTQYFGPGTRLTVL.